This TCR beta chain is from a study of radiation and T cells in renal cell carcinoma. Whole-study context: Nephrectomy followed 15 Gy stereotactic body radiation by 4 weeks.

Assay: immunoSEQ multiplex PCR; the TCRdb copy retains only in-frame clones and omits some. The sample carries some 120,000 clones, around 83% recorded once. Comment on this clone: Its target is unknown.

Time point given: baseline pretreatment blood. The treatment is: 15 Gy SBRT to primary tumor, nephrectomy 4 weeks later. Clear cell pathology was present in this patient's renal cell carcinoma. Points from the study as a whole: Top tumor clonotypes rose in blood 2 weeks post-radiation, then contracted.

The sequences come from blood, collected from a patient whose treatment included radiotherapy and nephrectomy. The TCR comes from a woman in her sixties or seventies with renal cell carcinoma.

The DNA of the CDR3 is TGTGCCAGCAGCTTAGACCCGTTAGCCGGGGCCAACGTCCTGACTTTC. This translates into CASSLDPLAGANVLTF. The rearrangement uses TRBV7-3 and TRBJ2-6; no clear D. V was trimmed by 2 bases and J by 4 bases, leaving 12 bases between them. The CDR3 contains 16 residues. The V gene's germline CDR1 is SGHTA and CDR2 FQGTGA.